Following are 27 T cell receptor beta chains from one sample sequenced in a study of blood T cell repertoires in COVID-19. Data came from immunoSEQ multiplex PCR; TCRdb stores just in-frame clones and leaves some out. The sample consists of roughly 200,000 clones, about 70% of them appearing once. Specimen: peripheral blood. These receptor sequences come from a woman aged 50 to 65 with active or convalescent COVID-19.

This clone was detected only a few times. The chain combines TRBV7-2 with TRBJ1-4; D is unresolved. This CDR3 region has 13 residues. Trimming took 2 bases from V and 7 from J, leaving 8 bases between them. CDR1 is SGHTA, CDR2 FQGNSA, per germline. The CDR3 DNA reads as TGTGCCAGCAGCTTAAACGGCGGTGAAAAACTGTTTTTT. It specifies CASSLNGGEKLFF.

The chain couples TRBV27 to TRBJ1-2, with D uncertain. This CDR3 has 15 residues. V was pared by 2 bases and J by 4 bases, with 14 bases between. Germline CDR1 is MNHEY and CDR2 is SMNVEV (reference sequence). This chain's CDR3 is CASSLRHSGSYGYTF. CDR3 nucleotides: TGTGCCAGCAGTTTACGACACTCGGGGTCCTATGGCTACACCTTC.

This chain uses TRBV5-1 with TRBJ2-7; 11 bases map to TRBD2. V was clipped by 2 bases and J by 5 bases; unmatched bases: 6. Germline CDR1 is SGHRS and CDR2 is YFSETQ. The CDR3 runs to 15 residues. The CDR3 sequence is CASSFSGRASDEQYF. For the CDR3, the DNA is TGCGCCAGCAGCTTTAGCGGGAGGGCCAGTGACGAGCAGTACTTC.

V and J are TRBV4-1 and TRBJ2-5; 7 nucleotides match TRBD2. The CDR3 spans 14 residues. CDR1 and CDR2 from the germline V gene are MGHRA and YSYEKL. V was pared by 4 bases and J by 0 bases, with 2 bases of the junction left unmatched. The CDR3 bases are TGCGCCAGCAGCCTTGGACTAGACCAAGAGACCCAGTACTTC. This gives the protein CASSLGLDQETQYF.

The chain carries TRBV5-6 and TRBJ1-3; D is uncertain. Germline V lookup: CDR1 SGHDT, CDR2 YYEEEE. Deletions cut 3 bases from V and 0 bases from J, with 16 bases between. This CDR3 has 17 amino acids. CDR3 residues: CASSYRAEGDSGNTIYF. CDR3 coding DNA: TGTGCCAGCAGCTACCGGGCCGAGGGAGACTCTGGAAACACCATATATTTT.

CDR3 sequence reads: CASSPDPGEQFF. CDR3 nucleotide sequence: TGTGCCAGCAGCCCCGATCCGGGTGAGCAGTTCTTC. The chain combines TRBV9 with TRBJ2-1, with unresolved D. Germline V gene data show CDR1 as SGDLS and CDR2 as YYNGEE. This CDR3 region has 12 residues. The ends were cut back, 4 bases at V and 9 bases at J, with 11 bases in the middle.

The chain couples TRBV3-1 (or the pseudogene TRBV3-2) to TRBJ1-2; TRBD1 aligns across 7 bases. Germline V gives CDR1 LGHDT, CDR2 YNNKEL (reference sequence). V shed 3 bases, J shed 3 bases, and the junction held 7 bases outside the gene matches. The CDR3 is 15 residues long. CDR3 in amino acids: CASSQTGTDHYGYTF. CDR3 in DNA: TGTGCCAGCAGCCAGACCGGGACAGACCACTATGGCTACACCTTC.

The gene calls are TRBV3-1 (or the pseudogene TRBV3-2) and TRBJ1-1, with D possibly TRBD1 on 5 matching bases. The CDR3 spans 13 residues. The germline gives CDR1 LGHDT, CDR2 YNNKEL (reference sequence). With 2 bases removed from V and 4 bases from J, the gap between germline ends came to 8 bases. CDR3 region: CASSQSGGTEAFF. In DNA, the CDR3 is TGTGCCAGCAGCCAATCGGGGGGCACTGAAGCTTTCTTT.

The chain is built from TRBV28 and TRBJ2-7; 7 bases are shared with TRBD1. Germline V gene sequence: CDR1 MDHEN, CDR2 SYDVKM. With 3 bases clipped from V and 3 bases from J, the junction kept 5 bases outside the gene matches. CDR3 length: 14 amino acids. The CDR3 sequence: CASSLWDRYYEQYF. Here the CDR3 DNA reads TGTGCCAGCAGTTTGTGGGACAGATACTACGAGCAGTACTTC.

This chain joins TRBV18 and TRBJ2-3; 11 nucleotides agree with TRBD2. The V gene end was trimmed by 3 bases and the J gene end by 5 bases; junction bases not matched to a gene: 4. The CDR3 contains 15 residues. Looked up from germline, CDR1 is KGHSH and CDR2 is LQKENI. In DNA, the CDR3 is TGTGCCAGCTCACCCCTAGCGGGAGGAAGAGATACGCAGTATTTT. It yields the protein CASSPLAGGRDTQYF.

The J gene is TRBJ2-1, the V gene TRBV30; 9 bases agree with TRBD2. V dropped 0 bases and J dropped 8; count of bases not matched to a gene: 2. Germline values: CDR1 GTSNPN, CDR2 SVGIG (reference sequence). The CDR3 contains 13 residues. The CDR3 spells CAWSVRGGYEQFF. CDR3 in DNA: TGTGCCTGGAGTGTGCGGGGGGGGTATGAGCAGTTCTTC. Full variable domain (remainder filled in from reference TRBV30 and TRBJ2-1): SQTIHQWPATLVQPVGSPLSLECTVEGTSNPNLYWYRQAAGRGLQLLFYSVGIGQISSEVPQNLSASRPQDRQFILSSKKLLLSDSGFYLCAWSVRGGYEQFFGPGTRLTVL.

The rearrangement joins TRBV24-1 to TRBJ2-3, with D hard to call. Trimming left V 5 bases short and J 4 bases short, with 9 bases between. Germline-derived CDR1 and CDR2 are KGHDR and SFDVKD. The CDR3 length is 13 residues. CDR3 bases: TGTGCCACCAGTGTCGCTAGTTCAGATACGCAGTATTTT. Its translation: CATSVASSDTQYF.

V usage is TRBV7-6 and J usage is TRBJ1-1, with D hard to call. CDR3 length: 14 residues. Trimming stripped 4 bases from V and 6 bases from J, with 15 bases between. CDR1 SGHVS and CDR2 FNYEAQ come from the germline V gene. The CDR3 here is CASSSIGKRAEAFF. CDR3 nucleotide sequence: TGTGCCAGCAGCTCAATTGGAAAACGGGCTGAAGCTTTCTTT.

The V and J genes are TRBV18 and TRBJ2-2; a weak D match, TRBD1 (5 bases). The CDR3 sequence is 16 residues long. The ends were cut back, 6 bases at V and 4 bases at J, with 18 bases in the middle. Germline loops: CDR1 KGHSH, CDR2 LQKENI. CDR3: CASSPIYDSSTGELFF. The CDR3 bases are TGTGCCAGCTCCCCGATATACGACAGCTCCACCGGGGAGCTGTTTTTT.

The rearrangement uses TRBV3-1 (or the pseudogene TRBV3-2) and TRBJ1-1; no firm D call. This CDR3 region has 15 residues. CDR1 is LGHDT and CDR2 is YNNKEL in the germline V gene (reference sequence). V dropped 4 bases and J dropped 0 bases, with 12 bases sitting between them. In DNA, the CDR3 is TGTGCCAGCAGCCTTAACCGAGACTTGAACACTGAAGCTTTCTTT. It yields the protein CASSLNRDLNTEAFF.

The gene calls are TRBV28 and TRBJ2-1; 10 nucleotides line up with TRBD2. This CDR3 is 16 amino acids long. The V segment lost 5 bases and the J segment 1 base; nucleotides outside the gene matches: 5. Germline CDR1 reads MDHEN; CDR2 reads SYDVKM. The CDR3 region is CASSPTSGMSYNEQFF. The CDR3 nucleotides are TGTGCCAGCAGTCCAACTAGCGGGATGTCCTACAATGAGCAGTTCTTC.

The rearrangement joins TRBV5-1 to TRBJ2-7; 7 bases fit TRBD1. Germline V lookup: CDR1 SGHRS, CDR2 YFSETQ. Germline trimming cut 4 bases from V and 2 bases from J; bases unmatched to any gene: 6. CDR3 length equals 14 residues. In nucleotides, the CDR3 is TGCGCCAGCAGCCCGGGACAGAAAACCTACGAGCAGTACTTC. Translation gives CASSPGQKTYEQYF.

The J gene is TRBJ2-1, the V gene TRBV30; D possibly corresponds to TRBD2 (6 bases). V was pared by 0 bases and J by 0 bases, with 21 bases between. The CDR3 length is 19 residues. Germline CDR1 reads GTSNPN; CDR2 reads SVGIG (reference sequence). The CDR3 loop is CAWSVFPFRGSSSYNEQFF. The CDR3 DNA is TGTGCCTGGAGTGTATTTCCTTTCCGGGGGTCGAGCTCCTACAATGAGCAGTTCTTC.

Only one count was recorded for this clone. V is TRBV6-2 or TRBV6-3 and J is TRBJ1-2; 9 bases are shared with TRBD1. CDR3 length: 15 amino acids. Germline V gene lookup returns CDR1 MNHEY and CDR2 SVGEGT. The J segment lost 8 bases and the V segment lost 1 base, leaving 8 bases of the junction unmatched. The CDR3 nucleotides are TGTGCCAGCAGTTACTTGGGGACAGGGATTTACGGCTACACCTTC. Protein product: CASSYLGTGIYGYTF.

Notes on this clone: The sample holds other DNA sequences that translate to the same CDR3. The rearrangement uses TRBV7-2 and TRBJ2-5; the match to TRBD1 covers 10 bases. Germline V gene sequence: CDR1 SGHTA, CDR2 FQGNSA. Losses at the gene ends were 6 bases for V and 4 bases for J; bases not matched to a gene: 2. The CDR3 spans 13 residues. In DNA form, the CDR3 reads TGTGCCAGCAGTCGGACAGGGGGAGAGACCCAGTACTTC. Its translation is CASSRTGGETQYF.

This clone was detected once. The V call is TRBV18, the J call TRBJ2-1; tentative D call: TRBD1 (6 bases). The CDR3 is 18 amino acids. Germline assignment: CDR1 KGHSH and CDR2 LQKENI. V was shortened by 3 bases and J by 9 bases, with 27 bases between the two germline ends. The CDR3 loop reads CASSPGGSSSLIQGEQFF. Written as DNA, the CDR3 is TGTGCCAGCTCACCTGGCGGCTCATCCTCCCTAATACAGGGTGAGCAGTTCTTC.

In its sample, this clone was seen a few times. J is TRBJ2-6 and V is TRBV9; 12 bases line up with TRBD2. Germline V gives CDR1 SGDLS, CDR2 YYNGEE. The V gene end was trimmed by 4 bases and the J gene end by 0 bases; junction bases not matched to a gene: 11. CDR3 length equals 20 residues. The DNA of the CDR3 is TGTGCCAGCAGCCCCGACAGGACTAGCGGGATCTTCTCTGGGGCCAACGTCCTGACTTTC. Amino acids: CASSPDRTSGIFSGANVLTF.

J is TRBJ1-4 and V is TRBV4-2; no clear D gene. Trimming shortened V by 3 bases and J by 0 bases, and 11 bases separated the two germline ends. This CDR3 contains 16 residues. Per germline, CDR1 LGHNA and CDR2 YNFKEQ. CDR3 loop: CASSQFFRATNEKLFF. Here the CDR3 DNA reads TGTGCCAGCAGCCAGTTCTTTCGGGCAACTAATGAAAAACTGTTTTTT.

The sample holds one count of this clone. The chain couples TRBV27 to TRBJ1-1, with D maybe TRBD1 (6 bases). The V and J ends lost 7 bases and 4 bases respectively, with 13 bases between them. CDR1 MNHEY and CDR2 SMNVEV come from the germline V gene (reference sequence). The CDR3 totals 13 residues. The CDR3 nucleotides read TGTGCCAGCAAACCGAGGGGGGGCACTGAAGCTTTCTTT. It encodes CASKPRGGTEAFF.

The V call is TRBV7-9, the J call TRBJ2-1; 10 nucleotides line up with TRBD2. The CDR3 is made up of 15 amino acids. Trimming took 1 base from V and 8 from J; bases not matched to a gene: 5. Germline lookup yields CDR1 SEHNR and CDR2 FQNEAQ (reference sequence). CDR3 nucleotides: TGTGCCAGCAGCTTAGGTCTAGCGGGAGTTTATGAGCAGTTCTTC. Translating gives CASSLGLAGVYEQFF.

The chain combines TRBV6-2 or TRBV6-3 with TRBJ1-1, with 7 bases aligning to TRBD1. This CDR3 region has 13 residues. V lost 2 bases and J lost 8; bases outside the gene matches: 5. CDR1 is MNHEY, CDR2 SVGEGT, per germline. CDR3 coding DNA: TGTGCCAGCAGTTACCGGACAGGCCGGGAAGCTTTCTTT. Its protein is CASSYRTGREAFF.

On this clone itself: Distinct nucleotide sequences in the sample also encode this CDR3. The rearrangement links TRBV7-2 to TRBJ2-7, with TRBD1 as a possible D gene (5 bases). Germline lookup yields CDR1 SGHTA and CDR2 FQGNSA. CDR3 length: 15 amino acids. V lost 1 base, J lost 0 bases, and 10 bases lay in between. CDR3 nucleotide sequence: TGTGCCAGCAGCTTAGGGGGCGGATACTCCTACGAGCAGTACTTC. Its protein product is CASSLGGGYSYEQYF.